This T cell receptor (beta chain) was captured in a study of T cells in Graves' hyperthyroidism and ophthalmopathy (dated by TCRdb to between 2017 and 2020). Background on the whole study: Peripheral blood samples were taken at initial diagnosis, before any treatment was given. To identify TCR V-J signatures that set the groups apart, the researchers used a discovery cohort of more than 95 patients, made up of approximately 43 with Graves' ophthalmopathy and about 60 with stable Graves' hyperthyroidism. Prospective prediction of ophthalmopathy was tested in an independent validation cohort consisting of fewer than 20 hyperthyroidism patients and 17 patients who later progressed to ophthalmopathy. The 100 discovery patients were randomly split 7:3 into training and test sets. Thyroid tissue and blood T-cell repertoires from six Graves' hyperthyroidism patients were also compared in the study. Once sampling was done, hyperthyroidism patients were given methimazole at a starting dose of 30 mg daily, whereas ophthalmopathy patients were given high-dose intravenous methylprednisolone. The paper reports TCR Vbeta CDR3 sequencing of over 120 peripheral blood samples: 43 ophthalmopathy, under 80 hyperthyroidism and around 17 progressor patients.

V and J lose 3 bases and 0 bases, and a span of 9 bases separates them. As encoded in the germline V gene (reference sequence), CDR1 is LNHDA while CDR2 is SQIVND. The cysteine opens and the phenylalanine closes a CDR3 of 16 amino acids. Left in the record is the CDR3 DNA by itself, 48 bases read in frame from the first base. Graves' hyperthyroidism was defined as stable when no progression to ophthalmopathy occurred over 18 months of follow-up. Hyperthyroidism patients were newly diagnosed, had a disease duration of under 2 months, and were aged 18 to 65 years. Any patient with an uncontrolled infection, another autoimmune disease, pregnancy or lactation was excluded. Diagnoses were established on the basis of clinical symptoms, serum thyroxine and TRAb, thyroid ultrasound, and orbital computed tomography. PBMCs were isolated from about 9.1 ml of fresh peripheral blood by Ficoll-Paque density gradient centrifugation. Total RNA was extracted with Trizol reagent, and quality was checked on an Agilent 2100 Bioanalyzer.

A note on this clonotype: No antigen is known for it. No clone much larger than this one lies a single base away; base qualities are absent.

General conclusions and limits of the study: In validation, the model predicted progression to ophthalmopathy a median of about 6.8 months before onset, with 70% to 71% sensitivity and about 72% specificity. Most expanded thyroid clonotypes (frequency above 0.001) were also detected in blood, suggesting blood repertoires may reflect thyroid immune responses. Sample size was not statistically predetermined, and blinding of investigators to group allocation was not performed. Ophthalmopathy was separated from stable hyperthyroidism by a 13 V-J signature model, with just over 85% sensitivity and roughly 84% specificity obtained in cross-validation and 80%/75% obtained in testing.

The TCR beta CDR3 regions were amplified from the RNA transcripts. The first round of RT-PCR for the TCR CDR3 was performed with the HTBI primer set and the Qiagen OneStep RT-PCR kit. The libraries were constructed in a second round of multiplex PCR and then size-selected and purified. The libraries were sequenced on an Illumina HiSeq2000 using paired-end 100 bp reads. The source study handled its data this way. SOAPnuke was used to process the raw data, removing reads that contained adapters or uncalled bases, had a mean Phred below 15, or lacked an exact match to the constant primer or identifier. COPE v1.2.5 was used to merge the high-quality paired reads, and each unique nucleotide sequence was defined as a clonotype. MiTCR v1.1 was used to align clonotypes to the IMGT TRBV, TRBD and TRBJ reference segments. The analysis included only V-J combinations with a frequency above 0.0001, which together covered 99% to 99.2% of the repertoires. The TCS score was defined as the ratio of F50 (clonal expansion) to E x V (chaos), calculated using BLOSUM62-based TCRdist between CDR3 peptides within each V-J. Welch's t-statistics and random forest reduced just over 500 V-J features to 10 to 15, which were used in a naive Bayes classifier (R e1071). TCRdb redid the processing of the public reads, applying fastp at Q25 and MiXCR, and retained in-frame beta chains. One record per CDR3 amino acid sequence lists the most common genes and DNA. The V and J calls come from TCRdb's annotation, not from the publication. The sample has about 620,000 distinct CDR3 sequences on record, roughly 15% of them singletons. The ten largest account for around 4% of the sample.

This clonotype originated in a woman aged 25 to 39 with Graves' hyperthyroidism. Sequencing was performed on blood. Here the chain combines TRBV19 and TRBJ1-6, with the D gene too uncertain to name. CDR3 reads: CASSIRQSSYNSPLHF. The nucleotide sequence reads TGTGCCAGTAGTATCCGTCAGAGCTCCTATAATTCACCCCTCCACTTT.